This T cell receptor beta chain was documented in a study of cytotoxic CD8 clonotypes in ibrutinib-treated CLL. Study conclusions and caveats: Public clonotypes showed up rarely, and on treatment they shrank or held steady. Starting clonality was above that of age-matched healthy donors and tracked circulating CD8+ T-cell counts.

The targeted sequencing depth was 1 in 200,000 to 1 in 1 million T cells. TCRdb keeps only in-frame clones here, not all; method: immunoSEQ multiplex PCR. The table has over 250,000 clones, about 72% seen once. Details on this clone: Its antigen remains unidentified.

This CDR3 has 14 residues. Germline V gene sequence: CDR1 SGHRS, CDR2 YFSETQ. Germline trimming cut 4 bases from V and 10 bases from J; bases unmatched to any gene: 11. Library input was roughly 1.9 micrograms of DNA from cryopreserved PBMCs. The rearrangement joins TRBV5-1 to TRBJ2-1, with TRBD2 identical over 7 bases. The starting material was PBMCs, obtained at disease progression, from a patient treated with ibrutinib. The receptor was isolated from a human donor with chronic lymphocytic leukemia. The CDR3 DNA follows: TGCGCCAGCAGCGGGACTACCCCGATGTTGGAGCAGTTCTTC. The encoded protein is CASSGTTPMLEQFF.